The rows below give T cell receptor beta chains drawn from one sample of a study of shared clonotypes between healthy human individuals. The data were produced by immunoSEQ multiplex PCR, yet TCRdb's version contains in-frame clones alone and is incomplete. Of roughly 890,000 clones listed, over 90% were seen once; the top ten hold nearly 25%. Sequencing was performed on naive CD8+ T cells sorted from blood. Source of these receptors: a man younger than 45 in good health. Each CDR3 is given with its conserved first and last residue. Fields, in order: CDR3 protein, CDR3 DNA, J gene, D gene, V gene, clone size. D genes are given only for firm matches. Not every row has a clone size; where given, it reads once, few, many or a size class.

CDR3: CASSVRGTEAFF; DNA: TGTGCCAGCAGTGTCAGGGGAACTGAAGCTTTCTTT; J: TRBJ1-1; D: NA; V: TRBV21-1; size: NA
CDR3: CASSWSEAAGAQETQYF; DNA: TGTGCCAGCAGCTGGAGTGAGGCTGCAGGGGCACAAGAGACCCAGTACTTC; J: TRBJ2-5; D: NA; V: TRBV5-6; size: NA
CDR3: CASSPVEGDTQYF; DNA: TGTGCCAGTAGCCCTGTGGAAGGGGATACGCAGTATTTT; J: TRBJ2-3; D: NA; V: TRBV19; size: NA
CDR3: CASSYRQGESNYGYTF; DNA: TGTGCCAGCAGCTATCGACAGGGGGAGAGTAACTATGGCTACACCTTC; J: TRBJ1-2; D: TRBD1; V: TRBV13; size: NA
CDR3: CASSPPGGQVGGNTIYF; DNA: TGTGCCAGCAGCCCACCGGGAGGTCAAGTTGGTGGAAACACCATATATTTT; J: TRBJ1-3; D: NA; V: TRBV5-4; size: NA
CDR3: CASSVRGAGIHYEQYF; DNA: TGTGCCAGCAGTGTCCGGGGTGCGGGCATCCACTACGAGCAGTACTTC; J: TRBJ2-7; D: NA; V: TRBV2; size: NA
CDR3: CAISVNPGGVDYGYTF; DNA: TGTGCCATCAGTGTGAACCCAGGGGGCGTGGACTATGGCTACACCTTC; J: TRBJ1-2; D: TRBD1; V: TRBV10-3; size: NA
CDR3: CASSLNRDLGELFF; DNA: TGCGCCAGCAGTTTGAACCGGGACCTCGGGGAGCTGTTTTTT; J: TRBJ2-2; D: NA; V: TRBV4-1; size: NA
CDR3: CASSFAGQGARGQPQHF; DNA: TGTGCCAGCAGTTTCGCAGGACAGGGGGCGCGGGGTCAGCCCCAGCATTTT; J: TRBJ1-5; D: TRBD1; V: TRBV27; size: few
CDR3: CASSLPGVAGGPYNEQFF; DNA: TGTGCCAGCAGTTTACCAGGGGTAGCGGGAGGGCCCTACAATGAGCAGTTCTTC; J: TRBJ2-1; D: TRBD2; V: TRBV27; size: NA
CDR3: CASSFLGTSMGDTQYF; DNA: TGTGCCAGCAGCTTTTTGGGGACATCCATGGGAGATACGCAGTATTTT; J: TRBJ2-3; D: NA; V: TRBV7-9; size: NA
CDR3: CASNQNRAQPQHF; DNA: TGTGCCAGTAATCAAAACAGGGCTCAGCCCCAGCATTTT; J: TRBJ1-5; D: NA; V: TRBV19; size: NA
CDR3: CASRPRLAERTDTQYF; DNA: TGCGCCAGCAGACCGAGACTAGCGGAACGCACAGATACGCAGTATTTT; J: TRBJ2-3; D: TRBD2; V: TRBV4-1; size: NA
CDR3: CASRQGGDTQYF; DNA: TGCGCCAGCAGACAGGGAGGAGATACGCAGTATTTT; J: TRBJ2-3; D: NA; V: TRBV10-2; size: NA
CDR3: CASSLYADEQYF; DNA: TGTGCCAGCAGCTTATATGCGGACGAGCAGTACTTC; J: TRBJ2-7; D: NA; V: TRBV7-9; size: NA
CDR3: CASSLNRVGNEQFF; DNA: TGTGCCAGCAGCTTAAACAGGGTCGGAAATGAGCAGTTCTTC; J: TRBJ2-1; D: NA; V: TRBV7-2; size: NA
CDR3: CASSSGQFETQYF; DNA: TGTGCCAGCAGTTCGGGACAGTTTGAGACCCAGTACTTC; J: TRBJ2-5; D: TRBD1; V: TRBV6-5; size: NA
CDR3: CASRTTSGMYEQYF; DNA: TGTGCCAGCAGGACGACTAGCGGGATGTACGAGCAGTACTTC; J: TRBJ2-7; D: TRBD2; V: TRBV11-2; size: NA
CDR3: CASRRTDVNTGELFF; DNA: TGCGCCAGCAGACGGACAGACGTGAACACCGGGGAGCTGTTTTTT; J: TRBJ2-2; D: NA; V: TRBV4-1; size: NA
CDR3: CASSTTGGSYEQYF; DNA: TGTGCCAGCAGCACGACAGGGGGCTCCTACGAGCAGTACTTC; J: TRBJ2-7; D: TRBD1; V: TRBV13; size: NA
CDR3: CASSQGALDTQYF; DNA: TGTGCCAGCAGCCAGGGGGCTTTGGATACGCAGTATTTT; J: TRBJ2-3; D: TRBD1; V: TRBV6-6; size: NA
CDR3: CASSGGTEQRVTGELFF; DNA: TGTGCCAGCAGCGGCGGGACAGAACAACGTGTCACCGGGGAGCTGTTTTTT; J: TRBJ2-2; D: NA; V: TRBV9; size: once
CDR3: CASSFVENYGYTF; DNA: TGTGCCAGCAGTTTCGTGGAAAACTATGGCTACACCTTC; J: TRBJ1-2; D: NA; V: TRBV28; size: NA
CDR3: CASSLATAATYEQYF; DNA: TGTGCCAGCAGCTTAGCAACAGCTGCCACCTACGAGCAGTACTTC; J: TRBJ2-7; D: NA; V: TRBV7-9; size: few
CDR3: CASSSRYRDIWHTEAFF; DNA: TGTGCCAGCAGCTCTAGGTACAGGGATATTTGGCACACTGAAGCTTTCTTT; J: TRBJ1-1; D: NA; V: TRBV28; size: NA
CDR3: CASSEGAGSSGNTIYF; DNA: TGTGCCAGCAGTGAAGGAGCAGGGAGCTCTGGAAACACCATATATTTT; J: TRBJ1-3; D: NA; V: TRBV25-1; size: NA
CDR3: CASSLAGRQETQYF; DNA: TGCGCCAGCAGCTTGGCCGGACGCCAAGAGACCCAGTACTTC; J: TRBJ2-5; D: NA; V: TRBV5-1; size: NA
CDR3: CASSFWVGGNEQFF; DNA: TGTGCCAGCAGTTTCTGGGTCGGCGGCAATGAGCAGTTCTTC; J: TRBJ2-1; D: NA; V: TRBV27; size: NA
CDR3: CASSFGRGLEGSQETQYF; DNA: TGTGCCAGCAGCTTCGGCCGGGGACTCGAAGGGTCCCAAGAGACCCAGTACTTC; J: TRBJ2-5; D: NA; V: TRBV11-2; size: NA
CDR3: CASSFAAGSTDTQYF; DNA: TGTGCCAGCAGTTTCGCCGCCGGGAGCACAGATACGCAGTATTTT; J: TRBJ2-3; D: NA; V: TRBV27; size: NA
CDR3: CASSSEGYEQYF; DNA: TGCGCCAGCAGCTCGGAGGGTTACGAGCAGTACTTC; J: TRBJ2-7; D: NA; V: TRBV5-1; size: NA
CDR3: CASSPPGQLEQYF; DNA: TGTGCCAGCAGCCCCCCGGGACAGCTCGAGCAGTACTTC; J: TRBJ2-7; D: TRBD1; V: TRBV7-9; size: NA
CDR3: CASSLVAASSYEQYF; DNA: TGTGCCAGCAGCTTAGTTGCTGCTAGCTCCTACGAGCAGTACTTC; J: TRBJ2-7; D: NA; V: TRBV11-2; size: NA
CDR3: CASSVGVSDTDTQYF; DNA: TGTGCCAGCAGCGTAGGGGTTAGCGACACAGATACACAGTATTTT; J: TRBJ2-3; D: NA; V: TRBV9; size: NA
CDR3: CASRLTTSWFKETQYF; DNA: TGTGCAAGTCGCTTAACGACTAGTTGGTTTAAAGAGACCCAGTACTTC; J: TRBJ2-5; D: NA; V: TRBV12-2; size: NA
CDR3: CASSPSSVSILTGELFF; DNA: TGTGCCAGCAGCCCTAGTAGCGTTTCCATCCTCACCGGGGAGCTGTTTTTT; J: TRBJ2-2; D: NA; V: TRBV9; size: NA
CDR3: CASSVAGPEAFF; DNA: TGTGCCAGCAGTGTTGCAGGGCCTGAAGCTTTCTTT; J: TRBJ1-1; D: NA; V: TRBV25-1; size: NA
CDR3: CASSTEVGTGVYEQYF; DNA: TGCGCCAGCAGCACCGAGGTGGGGACAGGGGTATACGAGCAGTACTTC; J: TRBJ2-7; D: TRBD1; V: TRBV4-1; size: NA
CDR3: CASSPLNGVGEQYF; DNA: TGTGCCAGCAGCCCACTGAACGGGGTCGGCGAGCAGTACTTC; J: TRBJ2-7; D: NA; V: TRBV7-9; size: NA
CDR3: CATTTPGRSYEQYF; DNA: TGTGCCACCACGACCCCCGGAAGGTCCTACGAGCAGTACTTC; J: TRBJ2-7; D: NA; V: TRBV5-4; size: NA
CDR3: CASSPGTSSADTQYF; DNA: TGTGCCAGCTCACCTGGGACTAGCTCAGCGGATACGCAGTATTTT; J: TRBJ2-3; D: TRBD2; V: TRBV18; size: NA
CDR3: CASSTPRQGQNTEAFF; DNA: TGTGCCAGTAGTACCCCCCGACAGGGGCAGAACACTGAAGCTTTCTTT; J: TRBJ1-1; D: TRBD1; V: TRBV19; size: NA
CDR3: CASSGGTASTDTQYF; DNA: TGTGCCAGCAGCGGGGGGACAGCTAGCACAGATACGCAGTATTTT; J: TRBJ2-3; D: NA; V: TRBV7-9; size: NA
CDR3: CASSQAWVVGYTF; DNA: TGCGCCAGCAGCCAAGCCTGGGTGGTAGGCTACACCTTC; J: TRBJ1-2; D: NA; V: TRBV4-3; size: once
CDR3: CASSLPRVEGNEQFF; DNA: TGTGCCAGCAGTTTACCCCGAGTAGAGGGCAATGAGCAGTTCTTC; J: TRBJ2-1; D: NA; V: TRBV28; size: NA
CDR3: CASSLGGLAGDNEQFF; DNA: TGTGCCAGCAGCTTAGGGGGACTAGCGGGTGACAATGAGCAGTTCTTC; J: TRBJ2-1; D: TRBD2; V: TRBV7-9; size: NA
CDR3: CASSATGSSTDTQYF; DNA: TGTGCCAGCAGCGCGACAGGCTCCAGCACAGATACGCAGTATTTT; J: TRBJ2-3; D: NA; V: TRBV9; size: NA
CDR3: CASRPGTGKYEQYF; DNA: TGTGCCAGCAGACCCGGGACAGGTAAATACGAGCAGTACTTC; J: TRBJ2-7; D: TRBD1; V: TRBV5-6; size: NA
CDR3: CASSIKGGFDYEQYF; DNA: TGTGCCAGTAGTATAAAGGGGGGTTTTGACTACGAGCAGTACTTC; J: TRBJ2-7; D: NA; V: TRBV19; size: NA
CDR3: CASSQSGLEAFF; DNA: TGTGCCAGCAGCCAATCAGGGCTTGAAGCTTTCTTT; J: TRBJ1-1; D: NA; V: TRBV14; size: NA
CDR3: CSVRTVNNNEQFF; DNA: TGCAGCGTTCGGACAGTCAATAACAATGAGCAGTTCTTC; J: TRBJ2-1; D: NA; V: TRBV29-1; size: NA